The 14 T cell receptor beta chains below were found in one sample sequenced in a study of T cells in Graves' hyperthyroidism and ophthalmopathy. Template material for amplifying TCR beta CDR3 regions consisted of RNA transcripts. First-round RT-PCR of the TCR CDR3 relied on the HTBI primer set. TCRdb reprocessed the multiplex PCR reads via MiXCR and lists one record per CDR3 protein. The data hold roughly 100,000 distinct CDR3 sequences, with roughly 37% observed a single time. The sample consisted of peripheral blood or thyroid tissue (not recorded which). Receptors originate from a woman in her thirties with Graves' hyperthyroidism.

This clonotype showed up many times. The V gene is TRBV27, the J gene TRBJ1-1; TRBD1 is a possible D gene (6 bases). Trimming pared 1 base from V and 7 bases from J, leaving 10 bases between. The V gene's germline CDR1 is MNHEY and CDR2 SMNVEV (reference sequence). This CDR3 has 13 residues. The CDR3 protein is CASSLWDTSEAFF. CDR3 coding DNA: TGTGCCAGCAGTTTATGGGACACCAGTGAAGCTTTCTTT.

J is TRBJ2-7 and V is TRBV27; TRBD1 matches 9 bases. The V gene end was trimmed by 5 bases and the J gene end by 0 bases; junction bases not matched to a gene: 5. This CDR3 is 15 amino acids long. Germline V gene data show CDR1 as MNHEY and CDR2 as SMNVEV (reference sequence). CDR3 sequence reads: CASSPGTGYSYEQYF. CDR3 sequence (DNA): TGTGCCAGCAGTCCCGGGACAGGGTACTCCTACGAGCAGTACTTC.

Ten or more counts support this clonotype. The rearrangement joins TRBV19 to TRBJ2-2; 8 positions agree with TRBD1. The CDR3 totals 18 residues. Germline CDR1 is LNHDA and CDR2 is SQIVND (reference sequence). Trimming at V came to 7 bases and at J to 4 bases, leaving 17 bases not matched to a gene. This chain's CDR3 is CASNNDRGIREGTGELFF. In DNA, the CDR3 is TGTGCCAGTAACAACGACAGGGGCATACGCGAGGGCACCGGGGAGCTGTTTTTT.

This clonotype is termed medium-sized (0.01 to 0.1%). V is TRBV2 and J is TRBJ1-2, with D possibly TRBD1 on 5 matching bases. Germline lookup yields CDR1 SNHLY and CDR2 FYNNEI. This CDR3 spans 12 amino acids. V lost 3 bases and J 8 bases, leaving 10 bases between the germline ends. The CDR3, as DNA: TGTGCCAGCAGTGAGAAGGGACTGGGCTACACCTTC. Its protein is CASSEKGLGYTF.

The chain recombines TRBV15 with TRBJ2-7; D unclear. Looked up from germline, CDR1 is LNHNV and CDR2 is YYDKDF (reference sequence). Trimming removed 7 bases at V and 4 bases at J, with 17 bases between. The CDR3 length is 14 residues. DNA for the CDR3: TGTGCCACCATCAGTGGCGGACCCCCTTACGAGCAGTACTTC. This translates into CATISGGPPYEQYF.

This clonotype was picked up many times. This chain joins TRBV6-6 and TRBJ1-4, with D possibly TRBD1 on 5 matching bases. The CDR3 has 18 amino acids. In germline, CDR1 is MNHNY, CDR2 SVGAGI (reference sequence). Between the trimmed V and J ends, which lost 2 bases and 0 bases, there was a span of 16 bases. This CDR3 is CASSYRYQGVATNEKLFF. CDR3 coding DNA: TGTGCCAGCAGTTACCGATACCAGGGAGTTGCAACTAATGAAAAACTGTTTTTT.

In its sample, this clonotype was seen many times. CDR3: CASIPSTGNTEAFF. The CDR3 DNA is TGTGCCAGTATACCGTCGACAGGAAACACTGAAGCTTTCTTT. This chain connects TRBV12-3 or TRBV12-4 to TRBJ1-1; tentative D call: TRBD1 (6 bases). Trimming left V 9 bases short and J 2 bases short, with 16 bases between. The CDR3 is 14 amino acids.

This clonotype was counted many times. This chain joins TRBV28 and TRBJ1-6; D may be TRBD1 (5 bases). Germline V lookup: CDR1 MDHEN, CDR2 SYDVKM. CDR3 length: 16 residues. V was cut by 6 bases and J by 6 bases, with 18 bases left in between. The CDR3 sequence is CASSHDWRGTNSPLHF. DNA of the CDR3: TGTGCCAGCAGCCACGATTGGAGGGGAACTAATTCACCCCTCCACTTT.

There are many counts of this clonotype. V usage is TRBV25-1 and J usage is TRBJ2-7, with a possible D match to TRBD2 (5 bases). The CDR3 consists of 16 residues. Germline lookup yields CDR1 MGHDK and CDR2 SYGVNS. V lost 5 bases and J lost 4, with 21 bases in between. CDR3 residues: CASSPLGEQVSYEQYF. The CDR3 nucleotides read TGTGCCAGCAGTCCCCTCGGGGAGCAGGTCTCTTACGAGCAGTACTTC.

By proportion, this clonotype is medium-sized. This sequence joins TRBV7-3 and TRBJ2-7; weak D call: TRBD1 (5 bases). Per germline, CDR1 SGHTA and CDR2 FQGTGA. This CDR3 spans 13 amino acids. V was clipped by 2 bases and J by 6 bases, with 11 bases between them. The CDR3 is CASSLRQGGEQYF. The CDR3 nucleotides read TGTGCCAGCAGCTTACGGCAGGGCGGCGAGCAGTACTTC.

This clonotype was seen many times. The genes are TRBV19 and TRBJ2-7; D uncertain. The V end lost 7 bases, the J end lost 6 bases, and 19 bases lay between the germline ends. The CDR3 is made up of 14 amino acids. Germline values: CDR1 LNHDA, CDR2 SQIVND (reference sequence). CDR3 nucleotide sequence: TGTGCCAGTACCAACCCCTCACATAGAAGCGAGCAGTACTTC. Residues: CASTNPSHRSEQYF.

With regard to this clonotype: The germline gene is not matched at one end of the junction; a read error may be the cause. The J gene is TRBJ1-3, the V gene TRBV9; D is undetermined. Germline-derived CDR1 and CDR2 are SGDLS and YYNGEE. The CDR3 runs to 17 residues. CDR3 sequence: CASSKGAVTRAGSTIYF. The DNA for the CDR3 is TGTGCCAGCAGCAAGGGCGCCGTGACGAGGGCTGGAAGCACCATATATTTT. The variable domain in full, with the rest retrieved from reference TRBV9 and TRBJ1-3, is DSGVTQTPKHLITATGQRVTLRCSPRSGDLSVYWYQQSLDQGLQFLIQYYNGEERAKGNILERFSAQQFPDLHSELNLSSLELGDSALYFCASSKGAVTRAGSTIYFGEGSWLTVV.

To note about this clonotype: A clone one base away is much larger, so this may be a read error. The V gene is TRBV10-3, the J gene TRBJ1-1; D is uncertain. V was pared by 5 bases and J by 5 bases, with 15 bases between. The CDR3 has 14 amino acids. Germline CDR1 and CDR2: ENHRY and SYGVKD. The CDR3, as DNA: TGTGCCATCAGTCCTTCTGCGCCGGGTACTGAAGCTTTCTTT. Amino acids: CAISPSAPGTEAFF.

Worth noting for this clonotype: The CDR3 end shows no conserved phenylalanine or tryptophan, and so a read error is likely. This chain links TRBV6-1 with TRBJ1-1; D not certain. The ends were cut back, 6 bases at V and 10 bases at J, with 15 bases in the middle. CDR1 is MNHNS and CDR2 is SASEGT in the germline V gene. The CDR3 is 12 amino acids. The CDR3: CASSQASQRAFY. In nucleotides, the CDR3 is TGTGCCAGCAGCCAAGCCTCTCAGCGAGCTTTCTAT.